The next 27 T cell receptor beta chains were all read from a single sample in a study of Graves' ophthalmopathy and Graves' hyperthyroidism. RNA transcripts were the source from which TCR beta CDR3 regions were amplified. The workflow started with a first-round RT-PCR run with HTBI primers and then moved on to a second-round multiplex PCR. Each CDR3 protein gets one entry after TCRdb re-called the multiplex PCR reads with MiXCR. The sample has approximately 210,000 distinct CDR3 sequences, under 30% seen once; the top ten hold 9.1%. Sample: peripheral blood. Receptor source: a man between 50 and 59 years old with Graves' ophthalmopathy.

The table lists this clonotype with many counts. CDR3 bases: TGTGCCAGCAGCTTGGACGGGTTGAGCAATCAGCCCCAGCATTTT. This translates into CASSLDGLSNQPQHF. The chain links TRBV5-8 to TRBJ1-5, with D hard to call. V gave up 0 bases and J gave up 1 base, with 8 bases separating them. Germline V CDR1 and CDR2: SGHTS, YDEGEE. The CDR3 totals 15 residues.

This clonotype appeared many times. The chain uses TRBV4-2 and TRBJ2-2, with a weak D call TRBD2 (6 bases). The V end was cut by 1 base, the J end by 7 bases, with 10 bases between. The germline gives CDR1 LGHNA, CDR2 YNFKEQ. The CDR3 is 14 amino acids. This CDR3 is CASSQVDGGGELFF. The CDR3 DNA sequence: TGTGCCAGCAGCCAAGTGGACGGGGGCGGGGAGCTGTTTTTT.

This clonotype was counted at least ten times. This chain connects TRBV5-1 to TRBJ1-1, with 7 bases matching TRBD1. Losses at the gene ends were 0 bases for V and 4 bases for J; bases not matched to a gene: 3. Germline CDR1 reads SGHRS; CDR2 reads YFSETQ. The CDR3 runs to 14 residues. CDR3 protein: CASSLAGGGTEAFF. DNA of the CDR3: TGCGCCAGCAGCTTGGCAGGGGGGGGCACTGAAGCTTTCTTT.

CDR3 protein: CASSLRTDNQPQHF. In nucleotides, the CDR3 is TGTGCCAGCAGTTTAAGGACAGACAATCAGCCCCAGCATTTT. The chain links TRBV12-3 or TRBV12-4 to TRBJ1-5; D might be TRBD1 (6 bases). This CDR3 is built from 14 residues. The V end was cut by 2 bases, the J end by 3 bases, with 8 bases between.

The CDR3 here is CASRASGRQETQYF. CDR3 nucleotide sequence: TGTGCCAGCAGGGCTAGCGGGAGGCAAGAGACCCAGTACTTC. The gene calls are TRBV6-2 or TRBV6-3 and TRBJ2-5; 11 nucleotides align to TRBD2. The CDR3 runs to 14 residues. Germline lookup yields CDR1 MNHEY and CDR2 SVGEGT. V lost 6 bases and J lost 2; bases outside the gene matches: 2.

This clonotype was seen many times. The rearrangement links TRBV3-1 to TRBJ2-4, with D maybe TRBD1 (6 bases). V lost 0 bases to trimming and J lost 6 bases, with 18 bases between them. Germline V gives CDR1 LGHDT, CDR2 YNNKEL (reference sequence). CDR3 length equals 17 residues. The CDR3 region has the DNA TGTGCCAGCAGCCAAGATAGCTACAGGGTATGGGGAAACATTCAGTACTTC. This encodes CASSQDSYRVWGNIQYF.

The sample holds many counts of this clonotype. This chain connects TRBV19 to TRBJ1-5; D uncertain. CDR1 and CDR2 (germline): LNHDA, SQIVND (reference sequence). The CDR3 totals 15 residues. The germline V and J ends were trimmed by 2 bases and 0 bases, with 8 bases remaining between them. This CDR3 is CASSIPYNSNQPQHF. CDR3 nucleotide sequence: TGTGCCAGTAGTATACCATACAATAGCAATCAGCCCCAGCATTTT.

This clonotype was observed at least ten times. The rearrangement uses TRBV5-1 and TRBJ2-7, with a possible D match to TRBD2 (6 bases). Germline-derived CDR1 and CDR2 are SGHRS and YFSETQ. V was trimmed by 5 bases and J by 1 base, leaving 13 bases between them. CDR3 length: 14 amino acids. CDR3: CASRSSSGSYEQYF. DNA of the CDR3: TGCGCCAGCAGATCTAGTAGCGGTTCCTACGAGCAGTACTTC.

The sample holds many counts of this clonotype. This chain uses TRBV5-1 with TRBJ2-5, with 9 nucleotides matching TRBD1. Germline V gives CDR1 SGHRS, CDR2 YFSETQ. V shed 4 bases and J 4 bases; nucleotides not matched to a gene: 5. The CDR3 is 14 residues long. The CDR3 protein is CASSTPDRGETQYF. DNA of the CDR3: TGCGCCAGCAGCACCCCGGACAGGGGAGAGACCCAGTACTTC.

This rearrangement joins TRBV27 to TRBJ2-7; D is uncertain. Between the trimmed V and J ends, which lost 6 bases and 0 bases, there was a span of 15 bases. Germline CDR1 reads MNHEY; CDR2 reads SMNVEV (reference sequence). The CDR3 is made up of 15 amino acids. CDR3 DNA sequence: TGTGCCAGCAGGGGCCCGTCCTCTTACTCCTACGAGCAGTACTTC. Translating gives CASRGPSSYSYEQYF.

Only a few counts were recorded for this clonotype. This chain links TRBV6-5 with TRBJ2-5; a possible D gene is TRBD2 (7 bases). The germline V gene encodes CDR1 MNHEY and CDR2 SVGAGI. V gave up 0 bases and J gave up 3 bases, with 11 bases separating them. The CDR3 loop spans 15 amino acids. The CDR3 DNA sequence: TGTGCCAGCAGTTACTCGGGGGGGCAGGAAGAGACCCAGTACTTC. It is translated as CASSYSGGQEETQYF.

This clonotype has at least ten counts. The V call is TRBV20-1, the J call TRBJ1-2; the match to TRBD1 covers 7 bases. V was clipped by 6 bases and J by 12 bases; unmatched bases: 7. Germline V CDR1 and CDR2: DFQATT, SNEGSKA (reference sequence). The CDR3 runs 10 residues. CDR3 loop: CSAETGKHTF. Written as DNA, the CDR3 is TGCAGTGCGGAGACAGGGAAACACACCTTC.

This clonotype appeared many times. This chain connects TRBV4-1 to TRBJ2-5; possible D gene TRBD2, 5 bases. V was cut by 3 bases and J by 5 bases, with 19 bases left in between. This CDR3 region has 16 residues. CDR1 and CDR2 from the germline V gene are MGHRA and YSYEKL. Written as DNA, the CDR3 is TGCGCCAGCAGCCATACTAGGACCGGGAATTGGGAGACCCAGTACTTC. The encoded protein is CASSHTRTGNWETQYF.

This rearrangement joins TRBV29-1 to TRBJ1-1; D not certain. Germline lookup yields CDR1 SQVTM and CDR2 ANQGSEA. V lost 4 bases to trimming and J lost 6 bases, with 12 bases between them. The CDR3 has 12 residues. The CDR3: CSVVSVVAEAFF. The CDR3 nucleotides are TGCAGCGTTGTGTCTGTGGTAGCTGAAGCTTTCTTT. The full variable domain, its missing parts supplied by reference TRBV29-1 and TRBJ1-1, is SAVISQKPSRDICQRGTSLTIQCQVDSQVTMMFWYRQQPGQSLTLIATANQGSEATYESGFVIDKFPISRPNLTFSTLTVSNMSPEDSSIYLCSVVSVVAEAFFGQGTRLTVV.

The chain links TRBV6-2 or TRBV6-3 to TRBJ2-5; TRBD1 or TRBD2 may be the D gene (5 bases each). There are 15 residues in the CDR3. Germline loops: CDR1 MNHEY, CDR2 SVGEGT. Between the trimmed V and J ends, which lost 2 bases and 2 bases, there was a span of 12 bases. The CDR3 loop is CASSYEGREQETQYF. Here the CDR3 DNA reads TGTGCCAGCAGTTACGAGGGCAGGGAACAAGAGACCCAGTACTTC.

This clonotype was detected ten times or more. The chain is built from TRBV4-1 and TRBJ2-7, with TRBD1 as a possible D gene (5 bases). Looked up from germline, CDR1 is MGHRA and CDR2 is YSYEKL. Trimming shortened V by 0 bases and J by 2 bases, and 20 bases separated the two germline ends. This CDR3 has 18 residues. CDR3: CASSQEGFKGIETYEQYF. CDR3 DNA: TGCGCCAGCAGCCAAGAAGGGTTTAAGGGGATAGAGACCTACGAGCAGTACTTC.

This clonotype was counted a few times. This CDR3 reads CASSLRGSQETQYF. CDR3 bases: TGTGCCAGCAGCTTAAGAGGGTCACAAGAGACCCAGTACTTC. This rearrangement joins TRBV7-2 to TRBJ2-5, with D possibly matching TRBD2 (5 bases). The length of the CDR3 is 14 residues. In germline, CDR1 is SGHTA, CDR2 FQGNSA. V gave up 2 bases and J gave up 2 bases, with 9 bases separating them. Based on the CDR3 plus reference TRBV7-2 and TRBJ2-5, the full variable domain is GAGVSQSPSNKVTEKGKDVELRCDPISGHTALYWYRQSLGQGLEFLIYFQGNSAPDKSGLPSDRFSAERTGGSVSTLTIQRTQQEDSAVYLCASSLRGSQETQYFGPGTRLLVL.

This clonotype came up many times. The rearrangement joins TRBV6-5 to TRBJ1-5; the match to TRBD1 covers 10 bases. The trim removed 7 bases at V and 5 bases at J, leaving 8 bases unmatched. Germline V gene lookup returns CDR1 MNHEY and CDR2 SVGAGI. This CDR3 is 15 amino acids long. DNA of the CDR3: TGTGCCAGCACCCAAAGGGACAGGGGTTATCAGCCCCAGCATTTT. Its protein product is CASTQRDRGYQPQHF.

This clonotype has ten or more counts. CDR3 sequence (DNA): TGTGCCAGCAGTTTATACGCCAGGGTAGGCGACGAGCAGTACTTC. Translation gives CASSLYARVGDEQYF. The chain recombines TRBV28 with TRBJ2-7; TRBD1 might be the D (5 bases). The CDR3 is 15 residues long. Germline V CDR1 and CDR2: MDHEN, SYDVKM. V was pared by 1 base and J by 5 bases, with 15 bases between.

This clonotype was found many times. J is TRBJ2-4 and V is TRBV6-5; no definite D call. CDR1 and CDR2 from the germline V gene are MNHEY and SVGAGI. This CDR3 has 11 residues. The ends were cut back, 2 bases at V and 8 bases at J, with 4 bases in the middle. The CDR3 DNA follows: TGTGCCAGCAGTTACGGGGACATTCAGTACTTC. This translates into CASSYGDIQYF.

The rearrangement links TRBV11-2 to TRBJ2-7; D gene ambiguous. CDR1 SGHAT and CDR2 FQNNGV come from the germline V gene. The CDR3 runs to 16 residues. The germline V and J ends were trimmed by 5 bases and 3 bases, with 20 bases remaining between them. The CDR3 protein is CASSPHGGSVGYEQYF. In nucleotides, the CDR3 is TGTGCCAGCAGCCCCCATGGTGGTTCGGTGGGCTACGAGCAGTACTTC.

The CDR3 nucleotides are TGTGCCAGCATGACGGGACCCTATCAGCCCCAGCATTTT. This gives the protein CASMTGPYQPQHF. This rearrangement joins TRBV6-1 to TRBJ1-5; D is possibly TRBD1 (5 bases). Trimming removed 7 bases from V and 5 bases from J, with 12 bases in between. The CDR3 totals 13 residues. Germline loops: CDR1 MNHNS, CDR2 SASEGT.

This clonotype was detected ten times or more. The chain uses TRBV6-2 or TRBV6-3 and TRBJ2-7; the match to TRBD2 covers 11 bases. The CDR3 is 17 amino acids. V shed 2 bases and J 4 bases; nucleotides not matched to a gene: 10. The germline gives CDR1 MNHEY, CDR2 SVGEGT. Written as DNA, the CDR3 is TGTGCCAGCAGTTACCCGCGCGCTACTAGCGGGAGTTACGAGCAGTACTTC. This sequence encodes CASSYPRATSGSYEQYF.

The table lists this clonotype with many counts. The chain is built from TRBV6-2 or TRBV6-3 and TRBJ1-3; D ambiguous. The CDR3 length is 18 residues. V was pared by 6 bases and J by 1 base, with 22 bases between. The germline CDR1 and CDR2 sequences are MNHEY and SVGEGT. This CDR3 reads CASSFLLDLGLSGNTIYF. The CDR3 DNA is TGTGCCAGCAGCTTTCTCTTGGACCTCGGGCTATCTGGAAACACCATATATTTT.

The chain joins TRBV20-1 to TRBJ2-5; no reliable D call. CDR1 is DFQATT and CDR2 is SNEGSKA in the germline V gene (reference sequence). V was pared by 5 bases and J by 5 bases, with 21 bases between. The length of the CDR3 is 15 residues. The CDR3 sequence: CSADPRQRGWETQYF. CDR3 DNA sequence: TGCAGTGCTGACCCTCGACAAAGAGGTTGGGAGACCCAGTACTTC.

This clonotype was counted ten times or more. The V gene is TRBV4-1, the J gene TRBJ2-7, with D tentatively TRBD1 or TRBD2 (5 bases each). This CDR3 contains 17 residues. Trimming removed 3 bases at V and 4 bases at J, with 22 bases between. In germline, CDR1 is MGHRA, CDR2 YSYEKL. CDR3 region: CASSQTASQNTKYEQYF. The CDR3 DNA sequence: TGCGCCAGCAGCCAGACAGCTAGCCAAAACACCAAATACGAGCAGTACTTC.

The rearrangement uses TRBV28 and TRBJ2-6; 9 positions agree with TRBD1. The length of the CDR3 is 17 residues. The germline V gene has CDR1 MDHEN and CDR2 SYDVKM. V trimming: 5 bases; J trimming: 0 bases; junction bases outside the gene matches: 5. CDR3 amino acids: CASSRRQGGSGANVLTF. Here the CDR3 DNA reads TGTGCCAGCAGTCGTCGACAGGGGGGCTCTGGGGCCAACGTCCTGACTTTC.